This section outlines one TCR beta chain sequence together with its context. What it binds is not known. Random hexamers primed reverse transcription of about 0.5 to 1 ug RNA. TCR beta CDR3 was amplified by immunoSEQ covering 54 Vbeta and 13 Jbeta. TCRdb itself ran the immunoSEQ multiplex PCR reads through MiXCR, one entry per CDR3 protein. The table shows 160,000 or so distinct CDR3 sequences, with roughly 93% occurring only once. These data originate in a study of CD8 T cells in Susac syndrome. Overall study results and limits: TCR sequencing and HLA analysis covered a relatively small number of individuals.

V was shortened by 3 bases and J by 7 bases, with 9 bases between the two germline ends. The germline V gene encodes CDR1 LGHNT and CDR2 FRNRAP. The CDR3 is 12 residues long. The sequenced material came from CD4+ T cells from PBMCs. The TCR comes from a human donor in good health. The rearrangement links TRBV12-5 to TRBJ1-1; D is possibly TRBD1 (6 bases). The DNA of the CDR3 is TGTGCTAGTGGTTTCCAGGGGATTGAAGCTTTCTTT. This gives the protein CASGFQGIEAFF. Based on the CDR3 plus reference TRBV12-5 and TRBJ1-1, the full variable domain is DARVTQTPRHKVTEMGQEVTMRCQPILGHNTVFWYRQTMMQGLELLAYFRNRAPLDDSGMPKDRFSAEMPDATLATLKIQPSEPRDSAVYFCASGFQGIEAFFGQGTRLTVV.